This TCR beta chain was identified in a study of control samples from healthy donors and cancer patients. CDR1 ENHRY and CDR2 SYGVKD come from the germline V gene. Trimming removed 2 bases at V and 2 bases at J, with 6 bases between. The CDR3 runs to 13 residues. The table came from immunoSEQ multiplex PCR; TCRdb's copy has only in-frame clones and leaves some out. The sample carries over 150,000 clones, roughly 94% recorded once. This rearrangement joins TRBV10-3 to TRBJ1-2, with D possibly being TRBD1 (6 bases). The sample consisted of blood. The TCR was taken from a man aged 40-49 years in good health. Here the CDR3 reads CAISERGNYGYTF. The DNA for the CDR3 is TGTGCCATCAGTGAGAGGGGGAACTATGGCTACACCTTC.